This TCR beta chain was documented in a study of CD8 T cells in Susac syndrome. cDNA came from around 0.5 to 1 ug RNA primed by random hexamers. Amplification of TCR beta CDR3 by immunoSEQ multiplex PCR spanned 54 Vbeta and 13 Jbeta. TCRdb itself ran the immunoSEQ multiplex PCR reads through MiXCR, one entry per CDR3 protein. This sample yields 140,000 or so distinct CDR3 sequences, of which approximately 96% are seen a single time; about 0.11% belongs to the top ten. Sequencing targeted TCR beta in T cells from blood (CD8+ and CD4+). Negative isolation was used for CD8+ and CD4+ T cells, and FACS enrichment was applied to TEMRA cells. The CDR3 is 13 amino acids. Germline CDR1 and CDR2: DFQATT and SNEGSKA (reference sequence). The V and J ends lost 5 bases and 4 bases, in that order; junction bases with no gene match: 5.

This sequence originates from a human donor with multiple sclerosis. The sequencing input was CD4+ T cells from PBMCs. The chain links TRBV20-1 to TRBJ2-3; 8 positions agree with TRBD2. The CDR3 nucleotides are TGCAGTGCTGCAGCGGGAGTAGCAGATACGCAGTATTTT. Encoded protein: CSAAAGVADTQYF.